Below are 9 T cell receptor beta chains sequenced from a single sample in a study of blood T cell repertoires in COVID-19 (TCRdb year 2020). The protocol used for the library was the immunoSEQ multiplex PCR assay. Entries here come from immuneACCESS through TCRdb and include only in-frame sequences with V and J called. Some clones fail to appear in such tables; in the studies checked, an unresolved V gene covers under half of the shortfall, and the cause of the remainder is unknown. This sample is represented by approximately 150,000 clones; over 80% of them were singletons. The top ten constitute approximately 1.4% of the sample. The sequenced sample was peripheral blood. Receptors were obtained from a human donor in a cohort sampled during active COVID-19.

The rearrangement links TRBV27 to TRBJ1-5; TRBD1 is a possible D gene (6 bases). Germline CDR1 and CDR2: MNHEY and SMNVEV (reference sequence). The CDR3 has 15 residues. Trimming took off 4 bases at V and 7 bases at J, with 17 bases between the two ends. The CDR3 spells CASSSSSRGSQPQHF. Written as DNA, the CDR3 is TGTGCCAGCAGTTCGTCTTCGAGGGGGAGCCAGCCCCAGCATTTT.

This chain's CDR3 is CASSPGGSDFGEQYF. The CDR3 DNA sequence: TGTGCCAGCTCACCAGGGGGGAGTGATTTCGGCGAGCAGTACTTC. The chain carries TRBV18 and TRBJ2-7, with D possibly being TRBD2 (6 bases). CDR3 length: 15 residues. The V gene lost 2 bases and the J gene lost 6 bases, with 17 bases spanning the gap. Germline assignment: CDR1 KGHSH and CDR2 LQKENI.

This CDR3 is CASSHWSYRQEETQYF. The CDR3 bases are TGTGCCAGCAGCCACTGGTCGTATCGGCAGGAAGAGACCCAGTACTTC. V usage is TRBV3-1 (or the pseudogene TRBV3-2) and J usage is TRBJ2-5, with D unresolved. V lost 3 bases to trimming and J lost 3 bases, with 17 bases between them. There are 16 residues in the CDR3. The germline CDR1 and CDR2 sequences are LGHDT and YNNKEL (reference sequence).

V gene TRBV20-1 combines with J gene TRBJ2-3, with 13 bases aligning to TRBD2. J lost 3 bases, V lost 3 bases, and 6 bases had no gene match. This CDR3 has 16 residues. Germline-derived CDR1 and CDR2 are DFQATT and SNEGSKA (reference sequence). In nucleotides, the CDR3 is TGCAGTGCTAGTGAGGGACTAGCGGGATCGACAGATACGCAGTATTTT. It codes for CSASEGLAGSTDTQYF.

This rearrangement joins TRBV4-1 to TRBJ1-1, with a weak D call TRBD1 (6 bases). Trimming took off 2 bases at V and 1 base at J, with 14 bases between the two ends. The CDR3 is 16 amino acids. Per germline, CDR1 MGHRA and CDR2 YSYEKL. The CDR3 nucleotides are TGCGCCAGCAGCCAAAGTGCTGGGACACCGAACACTGAAGCTTTCTTT. Encoded protein: CASSQSAGTPNTEAFF.

For this clone: Other DNA sequences of this sample code for an identical CDR3. The V gene is TRBV9, the J gene TRBJ2-1; 11 nucleotides line up with TRBD2. Germline lookup yields CDR1 SGDLS and CDR2 YYNGEE. J was trimmed by 4 bases and V by 1 base; bases with no gene match: 1. CDR3 size: 15 residues. Written as DNA, the CDR3 is TGTGCCAGCAGCGTAACTAGCGGGAGATACAATGAGCAGTTCTTC. Its translation: CASSVTSGRYNEQFF.

The chain couples TRBV4-2 to TRBJ2-3, with D possibly TRBD2 on 6 matching bases. Germline V gene data show CDR1 as LGHNA and CDR2 as YNFKEQ. The CDR3 covers 18 residues. V gave up 0 bases and J gave up 2 bases, with 18 bases separating them. The CDR3 region has the DNA TGTGCCAGCAGCCAAGACCCCCGGGATGGCGGGAACACAGATACGCAGTATTTT. Residues: CASSQDPRDGGNTDTQYF.

This sequence joins TRBV5-1 and TRBJ2-2; 7 bases fit TRBD2. Per germline, CDR1 SGHRS and CDR2 YFSETQ. The CDR3 runs to 16 residues. With 0 bases clipped from V and 0 bases from J, the junction kept 2 bases outside the gene matches. The CDR3 region has the DNA TGCGCCAGCAGCTTGGCCGGGACTACGAACACCGGGGAGCTGTTTTTT. Encoded protein: CASSLAGTTNTGELFF.

The chain combines TRBV18 with TRBJ2-3; D is unclear. Germline values: CDR1 KGHSH, CDR2 LQKENI. V was shortened by 0 bases and J by 2 bases, with 9 bases between the two germline ends. The length of the CDR3 is 15 residues. The CDR3 here is CASSPPVRSTDTQYF. Here the CDR3 DNA reads TGTGCCAGCTCACCACCGGTCCGGTCCACAGATACGCAGTATTTT.